The rows below give T cell receptor beta chains drawn from one sample of a study of human T cells and chemical hapten exposure. TCRdb reprocessed the RACE reads via MiXCR and lists one record per CDR3 protein. The sample holds 190,000 or so distinct CDR3 sequences, around 23% seen once. The specimen was whole blood, collected in connection with sensitization to the hapten diphenylcyclopropenone (DPC). The receptors originated from a woman in her thirties or forties with alopecia areata. Some clones in this sample may be carry-over from other donors' samples. The CDR3 runs from the conserved cysteine through the conserved F or W. The order of the fields is CDR3 DNA, CDR3 protein, V gene, D gene, clone size, J gene. A D gene is named only where the DNA matches it firmly. Size values are once, few and many counts, or a class for expanded clones, and some rows have none.

TGTGCCATCAGTGCCGAGAACAGGTTCCCCTACGAGCAGTACTTC	CAISAENRFPYEQYF	TRBV10-3	NA	few	TRBJ2-7
TGCAGCGTTGAAGAAAGGGGGAACCAGGGGGCGCGGGAAATCTCGGATACGCAGTATTTT	CSVEERGNQGAREISDTQYF	TRBV29-1	TRBD1	many	TRBJ2-3
TGTGCCAGCAGTGCCACTTTGTCTAACTATGGCTACACCTTC	CASSATLSNYGYTF	TRBV6-5	NA	NA	TRBJ1-2
TGTGCCAGCAGTGAACGGGGCATGGCACGCGGAAACACCATATATTTT	CASSERGMARGNTIYF	TRBV6-1	NA	NA	TRBJ1-3
TGTGCCAGCACCCAGACTTACAATGAGCAGTTCTTC	CASTQTYNEQFF	TRBV7-2	NA	NA	TRBJ2-1
TGTGCCAGCGGTACGAGGGACTTCCTCTCCTACGAGCAGTACTTC	CASGTRDFLSYEQYF	TRBV6-1	NA	NA	TRBJ2-7
TGTGCCAGCAGTGGATACCCTCAGGGTGCAACGGAGACCCAGTACTTC	CASSGYPQGATETQYF	TRBV27	NA	few	TRBJ2-5
TGTGCCAGCAGCTTTACCAGCGACAGGGGCAGCAATCAGCCCCAGCATTTT	CASSFTSDRGSNQPQHF	TRBV11-3	TRBD1	once	TRBJ1-5
TGTGCCAGCAGTTACAATCAGGGATGGACTGAAGCTTTCTTT	CASSYNQGWTEAFF	TRBV6-2/TRBV6-3	NA	few	TRBJ1-1
TGTGCCAGCAGCTCCCGGGCCGGGACAGGTAGTTATGGCTACACCTTC	CASSSRAGTGSYGYTF	TRBV7-2	TRBD1	NA	TRBJ1-2
TGTGCCAGCAGTTTTGGATCGGGGCGCGACTATGGCTACACCTTC	CASSFGSGRDYGYTF	TRBV12-3/TRBV12-4	NA	NA	TRBJ1-2
TGTGCCAGCAGTTTCCAACAGGGCAACCAGCCCCAGCATTTT	CASSFQQGNQPQHF	TRBV27	NA	NA	TRBJ1-5
TGCAGTGCCCTCAAAGCGTACGAGCAGTACTTC	CSALKAYEQYF	TRBV20-1	NA	many	TRBJ2-7
TGCAGCGTTGAAGATGGGGTAGGAAAGAACTATGGCTACACCTTC	CSVEDGVGKNYGYTF	TRBV29-1	NA	few	TRBJ1-2
TGTGCCAGCAGCGTAGGGTCGGGGGCCTACAATGAGCAGTTCTTC	CASSVGSGAYNEQFF	TRBV9	NA	few	TRBJ2-1
TGTGCCATCGGTACTAGCGGAGCCTACGAGCAGTACTTC	CAIGTSGAYEQYF	TRBV10-3	TRBD2	NA	TRBJ2-7
TGTGCCAGCAGACAAACGGGAGTCTATGGCTACACCTTC	CASRQTGVYGYTF	TRBV6-2/TRBV6-3	NA	NA	TRBJ1-2
TGTGCCAGCAGCTTGATTCGGGGGTCCTTTTACGAGCAGTACTTC	CASSLIRGSFYEQYF	TRBV5-5	NA	once	TRBJ2-7
TGCAGCGTTGAAGGGGGTTCCGGGTCCTTGGGCCACGAGCAGTACTTC	CSVEGGSGSLGHEQYF	TRBV29-1	NA	NA	TRBJ2-7
TGCAGTGCCCCCCCGAGGACTAGCGCCAATGAGCAGTTCTTC	CSAPPRTSANEQFF	TRBV20-1	TRBD2	few	TRBJ2-1
TGTGCCAGCAGCCTTCCCCGTGCCGGGACAGGGTCCTTC	CASSLPRAGTGSF	TRBV7-9	TRBD1	few	TRBJ2-1
TGTGCCATCAGCTCGACAGGGGACGAGCAGTACTTC	CAISSTGDEQYF	TRBV10-3	TRBD1	NA	TRBJ2-7
TGCAGTGTCAGACGGACAGGTGTCCGGAACACTGAAGCTTTCTTT	CSVRRTGVRNTEAFF	TRBV20-1	TRBD1	few	TRBJ1-1